These 16 T cell receptor beta chains came from one sample sequenced in a study of human T cells and chemical hapten exposure. The time point was: healthy volunteer bleed at 2 weeks. The total RNA was obtained from whole blood that was not fractionated. TCRdb analysed the RACE reads with MiXCR anew, one entry per CDR3 protein. Among approximately 90,000 distinct CDR3 sequences listed, 8.5% to 9% were seen once. Sequencing used whole blood. These receptor sequences come from a female donor in good health. Some clones in this sample may be carry-over from other donors' samples.

This clonotype has at least ten counts. The chain carries TRBV6-4 and TRBJ2-3; TRBD1 or TRBD2 may be the D gene (5 bases each). With 0 bases removed from V and 2 bases from J, the gap between germline ends came to 9 bases. The CDR3 spans 15 residues. The germline CDR1 and CDR2 sequences are MRHNA and SNTAGT. CDR3 coding DNA: TGTGCCAGCAGTGACTCTGGGGGTTACACAGATACGCAGTATTTT. The encoded protein is CASSDSGGYTDTQYF.

The sample holds a few counts of this clonotype. The chain recombines TRBV7-2 with TRBJ2-5, with TRBD1 as a possible D gene (6 bases). This CDR3 comprises 13 residues. V lost 4 bases, J lost 3 bases, and 9 bases lay in between. Looked up from germline, CDR1 is SGHTA and CDR2 is FQGNSA. CDR3 nucleotide sequence: TGTGCCAGCAGCTACGAGGGGGAAGAGACCCAGTACTTC. Its translation is CASSYEGEETQYF.

This clonotype came up many times. This chain uses TRBV2 with TRBJ1-5; no definite D call. This CDR3 has 14 amino acids. The V gene's germline CDR1 is SNHLY and CDR2 FYNNEI. Trimming took off 1 base at V and 4 bases at J, with 8 bases between the two ends. The CDR3 DNA follows: TGTGCCAGCAGTGAAGGGGTAACTAATCAGCCCCAGCATTTT. Translated: CASSEGVTNQPQHF.

The J gene is TRBJ1-2, the V gene TRBV27; the match to TRBD1 covers 7 bases. There are 11 residues in the CDR3. Germline CDR1 MNHEY, CDR2 SMNVEV (reference sequence). V trimming: 7 bases; J trimming: 8 bases; junction bases outside the gene matches: 4. CDR3: CASTGGSGYTF. For the CDR3, the DNA is TGTGCCAGCACAGGGGGATCCGGCTACACCTTC.

This clonotype was counted only a few times. The chain employs TRBV27 and TRBJ2-7; TRBD2 matches at 15 bases. There are 18 residues in the CDR3. CDR1 is MNHEY, CDR2 SMNVEV, per germline (reference sequence). Germline trimming cut 5 bases from V and 2 bases from J; bases unmatched to any gene: 10. The CDR3: CASSIRTSGRETPYEQYF. The CDR3 coding sequence is TGTGCCAGCAGTATCAGGACTAGCGGGAGGGAAACCCCCTACGAGCAGTACTTC.

This clonotype was seen ten or more times. The chain links TRBV29-1 to TRBJ2-7; 9 bases agree with TRBD1. The CDR3 runs 13 residues. The V gene end was trimmed by 5 bases and the J gene end by 5 bases; junction bases not matched to a gene: 7. Germline V lookup: CDR1 SQVTM, CDR2 ANQGSEA. The CDR3 sequence: CSVSDRGGHEQYF. The CDR3 DNA reads as TGCAGCGTTTCTGACAGGGGGGGTCACGAGCAGTACTTC.

This clonotype was seen more than once but under ten times. The genes are TRBV24-1 and TRBJ2-1, with TRBD2 identical over 11 bases. V was pared by 4 bases and J by 3 bases, with 1 base of the junction left unmatched. The germline gives CDR1 KGHDR, CDR2 SFDVKD. The CDR3 is 15 residues long. DNA for the CDR3: TGTGCCACCAGTGAACTAGCGGGAGACTACAATGAGCAGTTCTTC. Protein sequence: CATSELAGDYNEQFF.

The chain couples TRBV28 to TRBJ1-5; D is undetermined. The germline V and J ends were trimmed by 5 bases and 3 bases, with 8 bases remaining between them. CDR1 is MDHEN, CDR2 SYDVKM, per germline. The CDR3 consists of 13 residues. Written as DNA, the CDR3 is TGTGCCAGCAGTCGAATAGACAATCAGCCCCAGCATTTT. Encoded protein: CASSRIDNQPQHF.

V gene TRBV7-8 combines with J gene TRBJ2-7; TRBD2 matches at 9 bases. Germline V gene data show CDR1 as SGHVS and CDR2 as FQNEAQ. The CDR3 is 18 residues long. V shed 2 bases, J shed 3 bases, and the junction held 14 bases outside the gene matches. The DNA for the CDR3 is TGTGCCAGCAGCTTACGACCCTCCTTCGGCGGGAGGGTCTACGAGCAGTACTTC. Translation: CASSLRPSFGGRVYEQYF.

This clonotype appeared a few times. The V and J genes are TRBV4-2 and TRBJ2-7, with TRBD1 as a possible D gene (6 bases). Germline V gene lookup returns CDR1 LGHNA and CDR2 YNFKEQ. Trimming left V 0 bases short and J 2 bases short, with 14 bases between. The CDR3 loop spans 16 amino acids. The CDR3 sequence is CASSQDETGRPYEQYF. The CDR3 coding sequence is TGTGCCAGCAGCCAAGATGAGACAGGTAGGCCCTACGAGCAGTACTTC.

The chain is built from TRBV3-1 and TRBJ2-2; 8 nucleotides align to TRBD2. The CDR3 consists of 17 residues. Germline loops: CDR1 LGHDT, CDR2 YNNKEL (reference sequence). Losses at the gene ends were 2 bases for V and 7 bases for J; bases not matched to a gene: 12. CDR3 nucleotides: TGTGCCAGCAGCCAAAGACGAAGCGGGAGCGAGGTCGGGGAGCTGTTTTTT. Encoded protein: CASSQRRSGSEVGELFF.

This clonotype was recorded at least ten times. This chain connects TRBV20-1 to TRBJ1-1, with TRBD1 matching 7 bases. V lost 4 bases and J lost 5; bases outside the gene matches: 7. Germline values: CDR1 DFQATT, CDR2 SNEGSKA (reference sequence). The CDR3 is 13 residues long. This CDR3 is CSANDRVETEAFF. As DNA, the CDR3 is TGCAGTGCTAACGACAGGGTGGAAACTGAAGCTTTCTTT.

This clonotype has more than one count but fewer than ten. The genes are TRBV28 and TRBJ1-4; D is undetermined. V was pared by 6 bases and J by 0 bases, with 8 bases between. The CDR3 loop spans 14 amino acids. From germline, CDR1 is MDHEN and CDR2 SYDVKM. Here the CDR3 reads CASRSVATNEKLFF. As DNA, the CDR3 is TGTGCCAGCAGATCAGTTGCAACTAATGAAAAACTGTTTTTT.

This clonotype was found a few times. The chain carries TRBV10-3 and TRBJ2-5; D is ambiguous. Per germline, CDR1 ENHRY and CDR2 SYGVKD. With 3 bases removed from V and 4 bases from J, the gap between germline ends came to 6 bases. The CDR3 covers 12 residues. CDR3 loop: CAISDIGETQYF. In DNA, the CDR3 is TGTGCCATCAGTGATATCGGAGAGACCCAGTACTTC.

The chain carries TRBV28 and TRBJ2-7; D call uncertain. Trimming removed 2 bases at V and 3 bases at J, with 8 bases between. Per germline, CDR1 MDHEN and CDR2 SYDVKM. The CDR3 extends over 13 amino acids. The CDR3 DNA sequence: TGTGCCAGCAGTTTACAGCGTATCTACGAGCAGTACTTC. It is translated as CASSLQRIYEQYF.

This clonotype was seen ten or more times. The chain couples TRBV15 to TRBJ1-1; maybe TRBD1 (6 bases). V gave up 2 bases and J gave up 3 bases, with 10 bases separating them. The germline V gene has CDR1 LNHNV and CDR2 YYDKDF (reference sequence). CDR3 size: 14 residues. CDR3 in DNA: TGTGCCACCAGCAGAACAGGGCAGGACACTGAAGCTTTCTTT. Its protein is CATSRTGQDTEAFF.